The rows below give T cell receptor beta chains drawn from one sample of a study of T cells in Graves' hyperthyroidism and ophthalmopathy. TCRdb used MiXCR to reprocess the multiplex PCR reads, holding one entry per CDR3 protein. Of fewer than 350,000 distinct CDR3 sequences listed, 13% are singletons. Material: blood. The receptors stem from a woman in her twenties or thirties with Graves' hyperthyroidism that later progressed to Graves' ophthalmopathy. The conserved cysteine and the conserved F or W are not part of the CDR3 here. Fields, in order: V gene, J gene, CDR3 protein.

>TRBV7-6|TRBJ2-1
ASSLAPTGSNEQF
>TRBV2|TRBJ2-1
ASSQPGQGNSYNEQF
>TRBV28|TRBJ2-2
ASTGPTGTGGTGELF
>TRBV2|TRBJ2-4
ASSEVWPAKNIQY
>TRBV5-1|TRBJ1-1
ASSLKGGVGEAF
>TRBV20-1|TRBJ2-3
SARVGLAATDTQY
>TRBV15|TRBJ2-7
ATSRGTGPPYEQY
>TRBV28|TRBJ2-7
ASSPSYPYEQY
>TRBV2|TRBJ1-5
ASSASDAGGQPQH
>TRBV6-1|TRBJ1-3
ASRDRPYSGNTIY
>TRBV19|TRBJ2-7
ASSIVGTSYEQY
>TRBV5-1|TRBJ2-2
ASSYLAGSNTGELF
>TRBV25-1|TRBJ2-3
ASSETAKGDTQY
>TRBV5-4|TRBJ1-2
ASSLGQSPYGYT
>TRBV6-1|TRBJ2-7
ASSEAGGRLEDEQY
>TRBV6-5|TRBJ2-3
ASSYSRRLSSGRALADTQY
>TRBV18|TRBJ1-1
ASSPRPPAVGRTEAF
>TRBV29-1|TRBJ2-1
SVELELDEQF
>TRBV2|TRBJ1-1
ASRAQGAGNTEAF
>TRBV28|TRBJ1-4
ASSGRGGDNEKLF
>TRBV7-9|TRBJ2-1
ASSLGWQGEF
>TRBV4-2|TRBJ2-1
ASSQDRASGRGEQF
>TRBV3-1|TRBJ2-3
ASSKDRGDYTQY
>TRBV20-1|TRBJ2-3
SANDRSTGGPQY
>TRBV27|TRBJ2-7
ASSLNSGAGGEQY
>TRBV7-8|TRBJ2-2
ASSLGLPPNTGELF
>TRBV9|TRBJ2-3
ASSVVGGATDTQY
>TRBV13|TRBJ1-3
ASSLGLVSESSGNTIY
>TRBV2|TRBJ1-5
ASSEDSGSNQPQH
>TRBV19|TRBJ2-7
ASQEQY
>TRBV7-2|TRBJ2-6
ASSTPGLSSGANVLT
>TRBV29-1|TRBJ2-1
SSRLAGVYNEQF
>TRBV19|TRBJ1-5
ASSIGGQSNQPQH
>TRBV7-3|TRBJ2-3
ASSLWVTDTQY
>TRBV7-9|TRBJ2-5
ASSFRRGAGGQETQY
>TRBV4-3|TRBJ2-1
ASSQDAGRGSNEQF
>TRBV6-1|TRBJ2-1
ASRYLSRNEQF
>TRBV20-1|TRBJ2-5
SAARGGWETQY
>TRBV2|TRBJ2-3
ASSELARLPDTQY
>TRBV28|TRBJ2-7
ASSARGSSYEQY
>TRBV4-2|TRBJ2-7
ASSQSGGSYEQY
>TRBV20-1|TRBJ2-1
SAIQWGANEQF